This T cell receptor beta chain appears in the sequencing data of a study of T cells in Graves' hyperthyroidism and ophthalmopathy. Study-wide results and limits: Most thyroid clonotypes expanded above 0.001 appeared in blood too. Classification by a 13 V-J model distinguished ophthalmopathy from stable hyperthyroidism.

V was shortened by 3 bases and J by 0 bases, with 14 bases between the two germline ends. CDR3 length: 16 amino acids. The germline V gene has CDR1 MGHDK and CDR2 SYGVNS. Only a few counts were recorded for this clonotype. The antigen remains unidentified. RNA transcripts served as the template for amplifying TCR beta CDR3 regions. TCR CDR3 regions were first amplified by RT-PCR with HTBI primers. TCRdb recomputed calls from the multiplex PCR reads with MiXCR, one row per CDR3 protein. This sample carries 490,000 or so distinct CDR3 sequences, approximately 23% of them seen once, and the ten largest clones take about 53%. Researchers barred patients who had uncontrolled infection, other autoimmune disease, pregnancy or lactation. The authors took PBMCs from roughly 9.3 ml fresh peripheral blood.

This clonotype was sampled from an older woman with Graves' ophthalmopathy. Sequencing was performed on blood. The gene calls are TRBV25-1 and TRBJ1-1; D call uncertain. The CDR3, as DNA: TGTGCCAGCAGTGACTCCTCTCGGAAAGTGAACACTGAAGCTTTCTTT. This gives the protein CASSDSSRKVNTEAFF. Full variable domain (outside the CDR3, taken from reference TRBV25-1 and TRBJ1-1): EADIYQTPRYLVIGTGKKITLECSQTMGHDKMYWYQQDPGMELHLIHYSYGVNSTEKGDLSSESTVSRIRTEHFPLTLESARPSHTSQYLCASSDSSRKVNTEAFFGQGTRLTVV.